Below are 24 T cell receptor beta chains sequenced from a single sample in a study of graft-versus-host responses after intestinal transplantation (dated by TCRdb to the early 2020s). What this sample's time point label stands for: cells obtained before transplantation from donor or recipient. For these TCRs, the target antigens are not known. Library generation was performed with the immunoSEQ multiplex PCR assay. TCRdb's version of the immuneACCESS table is confined to in-frame rearrangements and falls short of the full clone set. An unresolved V gene accounts for under half of the shortfall where checked; the remainder is of unknown origin. The sample table contains more than 100,000 clones; only one count was recorded for 90% to 95% of them. In total, the top ten clones hold about 0.11% of the sample. The sequenced sample was unstimulated CD4+ T cells sorted from spleen or lymph node cells, obtained before intestinal transplant. The receptors here all came from a human donor who received an intestinal transplant.

The J gene is TRBJ1-1, the V gene TRBV7-9; a possible D gene is TRBD1 (6 bases). This CDR3 is 17 amino acids long. Germline values: CDR1 SEHNR, CDR2 FQNEAQ (reference sequence). Trimming left V 5 bases short and J 0 bases short, with 19 bases between. CDR3 region: CASSPGRGLNVNTEAFF. CDR3 nucleotides: TGTGCCAGCAGCCCCGGCAGGGGTCTAAACGTGAACACTGAAGCTTTCTTT.

V is TRBV6-5 and J is TRBJ2-5, with D possibly matching TRBD2 (6 bases). Germline V gene lookup returns CDR1 MNHEY and CDR2 SVGAGI. The CDR3 extends over 15 amino acids. The V and J ends lost 0 bases and 5 bases respectively, with 13 bases between them. The CDR3 region is CASSYSLALRETQYF. The CDR3, as DNA: TGTGCCAGCAGTTACTCCCTAGCGCTAAGGGAGACCCAGTACTTC.

This CDR3 reads CASSEAGPVGNTIYF. In DNA form, the CDR3 reads TGTGCCAGCAGTGAGGCAGGGCCCGTCGGAAACACCATATATTTT. The chain employs TRBV6-1 and TRBJ1-3; tentatively, D is TRBD1 (5 bases). Germline values: CDR1 MNHNS, CDR2 SASEGT. The CDR3 runs 15 residues. V was trimmed by 3 bases and J by 4 bases, leaving 13 bases between them.

This clone was seen more than once but under ten times. This chain connects TRBV28 to TRBJ2-6; no reliable D call. The CDR3 is 16 residues long. V dropped 2 bases and J dropped 0 bases, with 8 bases sitting between them. Germline V lookup: CDR1 MDHEN, CDR2 SYDVKM. The CDR3: CASSLGSHSGANVLTF. The CDR3 nucleotides read TGTGCCAGCAGTTTAGGCAGTCACTCTGGGGCCAACGTCCTGACTTTC.

This clone was seen once. The CDR3 protein is CASSFRTGAYEQYF. The CDR3 coding sequence is TGTGCCAGCAGCTTCAGGACAGGGGCCTACGAGCAGTACTTC. This sequence joins TRBV5-6 and TRBJ2-7; 9 bases are shared with TRBD1. The CDR3 runs 14 residues. V gave up 2 bases and J gave up 2 bases; unmatched junction bases: 2. CDR1 SGHDT and CDR2 YYEEEE come from the germline V gene.

This clone occurred once. The DNA of the CDR3 is TGTGCCAGCAGTTTCGCGGGACTAGCCTCCTACAATGAGCAGTTCTTC. Translated, it gives CASSFAGLASYNEQFF. The rearrangement links TRBV27 to TRBJ2-1, with 9 bases matching TRBD2. CDR1 is MNHEY and CDR2 is SMNVEV in the germline V gene (reference sequence). This CDR3 region has 16 residues. The ends lost 3 bases at V and 0 bases at J; junction bases unmatched: 3.

The rearrangement joins TRBV30 to TRBJ2-2, with D perhaps matching TRBD1 or TRBD2 (5 bases each). Between the trimmed V and J ends, which lost 3 bases and 4 bases, there was a span of 15 bases. Germline assignment: CDR1 GTSNPN and CDR2 SVGIG (reference sequence). This CDR3 region has 15 residues. The CDR3 DNA is TGTGCCTGGAGCATGGGGGTTTTTTCCACCGGGGAGCTGTTTTTT. It encodes CAWSMGVFSTGELFF.

The gene calls are TRBV19 and TRBJ2-2; perhaps TRBD2 as D (6 bases). V lost 4 bases and J 6 bases, leaving 15 bases between the germline ends. Germline V gives CDR1 LNHDA, CDR2 SQIVND (reference sequence). This CDR3 comprises 15 residues. DNA for the CDR3: TGTGCCAGTAGTAAAGTGGGGGGTTGGGCCGGGGAGCTGTTTTTT. Its translation is CASSKVGGWAGELFF.

This rearrangement joins TRBV15 to TRBJ1-2; D might be TRBD1 (6 bases). The CDR3 totals 17 residues. Germline-derived CDR1 and CDR2 are LNHNV and YYDKDF (reference sequence). V was trimmed by 2 bases and J by 4 bases, leaving 20 bases between them. CDR3 region: CATSRSAYGKGVYGYTF. The CDR3 DNA follows: TGTGCCACCAGCAGATCGGCCTACGGGAAGGGGGTCTATGGCTACACCTTC.

The J gene is TRBJ2-4, the V gene TRBV5-6; 9 bases match TRBD1. This CDR3 spans 17 amino acids. Germline CDR1 and CDR2: SGHDT and YYEEEE. Trimming took 4 bases from V and 1 from J; bases not matched to a gene: 9. CDR3 DNA sequence: TGTGCCAGCAGCCCCCTGACAGGGGGGATGGCCAAAAACATTCAGTACTTC. This gives the protein CASSPLTGGMAKNIQYF.

This sequence joins TRBV28 and TRBJ2-4; D may correspond to TRBD1 or TRBD2 (5 bases each). The V end lost 5 bases, the J end lost 8 bases, and 19 bases lay between the germline ends. Germline V gene data show CDR1 as MDHEN and CDR2 as SYDVKM. The CDR3 loop spans 15 amino acids. CDR3 coding DNA: TGTGCCAGCAGTAACGACCCGGGGACGAAGGACATTCAGTACTTC. This translates into CASSNDPGTKDIQYF.

The chain carries TRBV9 and TRBJ2-4; 7 bases match TRBD1. Germline lookup yields CDR1 SGDLS and CDR2 YYNGEE. The J segment lost 4 bases and the V segment lost 5 bases, leaving 9 bases of the junction unmatched. The length of the CDR3 is 15 residues. CDR3: CASSALGTAKNIQYF. The CDR3 DNA follows: TGTGCCAGCAGTGCCCTCGGGACAGCGAAAAACATTCAGTACTTC.

The genes are TRBV6-6 and TRBJ1-2; D is unresolved. The CDR3 runs 14 residues. Trimming left V 5 bases short and J 4 bases short, with 14 bases between. Germline CDR1 and CDR2: MNHNY and SVGAGI (reference sequence). CDR3 sequence: CASSPDGPTYGYTF. In DNA form, the CDR3 reads TGTGCCAGCAGTCCGGACGGCCCCACCTATGGCTACACCTTC.

The chain links TRBV20-1 to TRBJ2-7, with TRBD2 matching 7 bases. The J segment lost 3 bases and the V segment lost 6 bases, leaving 2 bases of the junction unmatched. Germline V gives CDR1 DFQATT, CDR2 SNEGSKA (reference sequence). This CDR3 region has 11 residues. Here the CDR3 reads CSALADYEQYF. The CDR3 DNA is TGCAGTGCCCTAGCGGACTACGAGCAGTACTTC.

The CDR3 sequence is CASSPGGGPSSYEQYF. CDR3 nucleotides: TGTGCCAGCAGCCCAGGAGGGGGGCCCAGCTCCTACGAGCAGTACTTC. The chain couples TRBV5-4 to TRBJ2-7; D is tentatively TRBD1 or TRBD2 (6 bases each). V lost 4 bases, J lost 0 bases, and 17 bases lay in between. CDR3 length: 16 residues. Germline values: CDR1 SGHNT, CDR2 YYREEE (reference sequence).

V usage is TRBV7-8 and J usage is TRBJ2-3, with 10 bases fitting TRBD2. After removal of 0 bases from V and 4 bases from J, the junction contained 7 bases not matched to a gene. Germline assignment: CDR1 SGHVS and CDR2 FQNEAQ. The CDR3 length is 17 residues. In nucleotides, the CDR3 is TGTGCCAGCAGCTTAGCGAGTACTAGCGGGATGGCAGATACGCAGTATTTT. Its protein is CASSLASTSGMADTQYF.

The chain recombines TRBV2 with TRBJ2-5; perhaps D is TRBD1 or TRBD2 (5 bases each). Germline V gene sequence: CDR1 SNHLY, CDR2 FYNNEI. V lost 7 bases, J lost 5 bases, and 17 bases lay in between. This CDR3 is 14 amino acids long. Here the CDR3 DNA reads TGTGCCAGCATCACCGGGACGGAAGGCGAGACCCAGTACTTC. Translating it yields CASITGTEGETQYF.

This sequence joins TRBV6-5 and TRBJ2-7; D remains unclear. Germline loops: CDR1 MNHEY, CDR2 SVGAGI. V lost 2 bases and J lost 4, with 12 bases in between. The length of the CDR3 is 14 residues. This CDR3 reads CASSYRPLTYEQYF. CDR3 DNA: TGTGCCAGCAGTTACAGACCACTTACGTACGAGCAGTACTTC.

The rearrangement uses TRBV7-2 and TRBJ2-3; D gene ambiguous. V lost 1 base, J lost 0 bases, and 11 bases lay in between. The CDR3 contains 16 residues. Germline CDR1 and CDR2: SGHTA and FQGNSA. CDR3 residues: CASSLGIVISTDTQYF. CDR3 nucleotide sequence: TGTGCCAGCAGCTTAGGCATCGTGATAAGCACAGATACGCAGTATTTT.

This chain links TRBV27 with TRBJ2-1, with unresolved D. Trimming pared 3 bases from V and 8 bases from J, leaving 17 bases between. CDR1 and CDR2 from the germline V gene are MNHEY and SMNVEV (reference sequence). This CDR3 region has 15 residues. The CDR3 DNA reads as TGTGCCAGCAGTTTTGAACTAAGAATAGGCGATGAGCAGTTCTTC. This codes for CASSFELRIGDEQFF.

The V gene is TRBV6-5, the J gene TRBJ2-2; perhaps TRBD2 as D (5 bases). CDR1 and CDR2 (germline): MNHEY, SVGAGI. The CDR3 spans 15 residues. V lost 0 bases, J lost 1 base, and 6 bases lay in between. CDR3 DNA sequence: TGTGCCAGCAGTTACTCACGGGGGAACACCGGGGAGCTGTTTTTT. Translated, it gives CASSYSRGNTGELFF.

The rearrangement links TRBV2 to TRBJ1-5; the match to TRBD1 covers 7 bases. The junction had 4 bases not matched to a gene; V was cut back by 4 bases and J by 7 bases. Germline V lookup: CDR1 SNHLY, CDR2 FYNNEI. The CDR3 runs 13 residues. CDR3 region: CASSVQGGQPQHF. Written as DNA, the CDR3 is TGTGCCAGCAGTGTCCAGGGGGGACAGCCCCAGCATTTT.

The chain carries TRBV10-3 and TRBJ2-7, with 7 bases aligning to TRBD1. The CDR3 runs to 16 residues. V trimming: 0 bases; J trimming: 6 bases; junction bases outside the gene matches: 11. Germline V CDR1 and CDR2: ENHRY, SYGVKD. The CDR3 sequence: CAISESGTAVLGEQYF. CDR3 coding DNA: TGTGCCATCAGTGAGTCCGGGACAGCCGTTTTGGGCGAGCAGTACTTC.

J is TRBJ1-5 and V is TRBV6-1, with D uncertain. Germline V gene data show CDR1 as MNHNS and CDR2 as SASEGT. The CDR3 extends over 15 amino acids. Between the trimmed V and J ends, which lost 2 bases and 0 bases, there was a span of 8 bases. The CDR3 DNA reads as TGTGCCAGCAGTGAAATGTTGAGTAGCAATCAGCCCCAGCATTTT. Encoded protein: CASSEMLSSNQPQHF.